The subject of this entry is one TCR beta chain. Which antigen it targets is not known. Base-call qualities are not available, and no considerably larger clone is one nucleotide away. The collaborating institutions used their own protocols to collect whole blood in K2EDTA tubes. Collaborator samples were shipped for TCRbeta analysis as frozen whole blood, isolated PBMCs, or DNA extracted from either sample type. This entry comes from a study of blood T cell repertoires in COVID-19 (dated by TCRdb to 2020 to 2021). Turning to the overall study: Samples from collaborators originated in the United States, Italy and Spain and spanned both the acute and convalescent phases of COVID-19. The material from the prospective study consisted of cDNA or gDNA derived from T cells, B-cell-depleted T cells, or PBMCs. The dataset comprised deeply sampled blood TCRbeta repertoires from subjects exposed to, actively infected with, or recovered from COVID-19. The repertoires were released in a freely available public database intended as a resource for research on the immune response to SARS-CoV-2. Samples came from the ongoing ImmuneRACE study (first 160 participants) plus 1,254 subjects from 6 global collaborators. Sample metadata almost always included a de-identified subject ID, COVID-19 status, age in years and sex. HLA class I and class II types, where available, came from metadata supplied by the sample provider rather than from assay-based typing.

After removal of 2 bases from V and 9 bases from J, the junction retains 7 bases not matched to a gene. Its CDR3 holds 14 amino acids, cysteine through phenylalanine. Only the CDR3 part of the read is kept: 42 bases, read in frame from the first base. Reading the germline V gene (reference sequence) gives CDR1 GTSNPN and CDR2 SVGIG. The study at large found these results: The quantity of clinical and demographic metadata differed by source and by participant and was supplied without curation.

TCRbeta CDR3 regions were amplified from genomic DNA by means of the immunoSEQ Assay, a bias-controlled multiplex PCR. The study's own analysis went as follows. Within the assay, amplification of reference gene primers was used to estimate how many nucleated cells each sample contained. To quantify the absolute abundance of each unique TCRbeta CDR3 rearrangement, sequence reads were collapsed and filtered. Productive Simpson clonality was computed per sample as the square root of Simpson's diversity index over productive rearrangements. TCRdb took this table from immuneACCESS and kept in-frame rearrangements with V and J called. Such tables lack part of the clones; where checked against another copy, unresolved V genes explain under half of the gap, and the rest is unexplained. Clone size and the V and J calls come from that table; the DNA yielded D and trimming. The sample table records 150,000 or so clones; roughly 84% of these occur just once. The ten most abundant clones make up 4% of the sample.

This receptor was taken from a woman aged 55-75 years with acute or convalescent COVID-19. The receptor chain draws on TRBV30 and TRBJ2-1, and 10 junction bases match TRBD2. Sequenced sample: peripheral blood. The CDR3 in this case is CAWSPGLAMSEQFF. In nucleotides, the sequence is TGTGCCTGGAGTCCGGGACTAGCGATGAGTGAGCAGTTCTTC.